This passage covers 17 T cell receptor beta chains from one sample sequenced in a study of cytomegalovirus exposure and HLA in healthy donors. Primers for the PCR totalled 60 Vbeta and 13 Jbeta. Sequencing used immunoSEQ multiplex PCR; TCRdb keeps in-frame clones, though not all of them. The profile shows roughly 250,000 clones, under 90% of them singletons. The sequencing input was PBMCs. The receptors stem from a girl aged 2-10 years in good health and CMV-seronegative.

The chain combines TRBV2 with TRBJ2-1; TRBD1 might be the D (6 bases). CDR3 length: 15 amino acids. Germline CDR1 is SNHLY and CDR2 is FYNNEI. V lost 2 bases, J lost 5 bases, and 13 bases lay in between. CDR3 DNA sequence: TGTGCCAGCAGTGAAAAGAAGAGGGGGAACAATGAGCAGTTCTTC. Residues: CASSEKKRGNNEQFF.

The gene calls are TRBV7-9 and TRBJ2-3; 9 positions match TRBD2. The CDR3 runs to 16 residues. Germline assignment: CDR1 SEHNR and CDR2 FQNEAQ (reference sequence). V lost 3 bases and J lost 2; bases outside the gene matches: 6. The CDR3 bases are TGTGCCAGCAGCTTCTTCCTAGCGGGAACCACAGATACGCAGTATTTT. Translation gives CASSFFLAGTTDTQYF. Full variable domain (missing parts from reference TRBV7-9 and TRBJ2-3): DTGVSQNPRHKITKRGQNVTFRCDPISEHNRLYWYRQTLGQGPEFLTYFQNEAQLEKSRLLSDRFSAERPKGSFSTLEIQRTEQGDSAMYLCASSFFLAGTTDTQYFGPGTRLTVL.

This chain joins TRBV18 and TRBJ1-1; 8 bases are shared with TRBD1. Per the germline V gene, CDR1 is KGHSH and CDR2 is LQKENI. The CDR3 is 15 residues long. Unmatched junction bases numbered 4, after V lost 3 bases and J lost 1 base. Written as DNA, the CDR3 is TGTGCCAGCTCACCCCAGGACAGGGCGAACACTGAAGCTTTCTTT. Its protein product is CASSPQDRANTEAFF.

The chain recombines TRBV19 with TRBJ2-1; the match to TRBD2 covers 11 bases. Trimming cost V 10 bases and J 7 bases; bases outside gene matches: 9. The CDR3 consists of 14 residues. Germline V gene sequence: CDR1 LNHDA, CDR2 SQIVND (reference sequence). CDR3 nucleotides: TGTGCCACTGGAGATAGCGGGAGGGGGAATGAGCAGTTCTTC. Translation gives CATGDSGRGNEQFF.

V and J are TRBV7-6 and TRBJ1-1, with TRBD1 matching over 7 bases. Germline values: CDR1 SGHVS, CDR2 FNYEAQ. This CDR3 is built from 14 residues. V shed 4 bases, J shed 4 bases, and the junction held 6 bases outside the gene matches. CDR3 loop: CASSSQWDSTEAFF. The CDR3 nucleotides are TGTGCCAGCAGCTCACAGTGGGACAGCACTGAAGCTTTCTTT.

V gene TRBV28 combines with J gene TRBJ1-3, with D uncertain. Germline CDR1 is MDHEN and CDR2 is SYDVKM. This CDR3 is built from 16 residues. Deletions cut 2 bases from V and 0 bases from J, with 11 bases between. The CDR3 loop is CASSLNVAVSGNTIYF. The CDR3 DNA sequence: TGTGCCAGCAGTTTAAATGTGGCAGTCTCTGGAAACACCATATATTTT. The full variable domain, completed using reference TRBV28 and TRBJ1-3, is DVKVTQSSRYLVKRTGEKVFLECVQDMDHENMFWYRQDPGLGLRLIYFSYDVKMKEKGDIPEGYSVSREKKERFSLILESASTNQTSMYLCASSLNVAVSGNTIYFGEGSWLTVV.

The chain combines TRBV10-3 with TRBJ2-3; the match to TRBD2 covers 9 bases. CDR3 length equals 16 residues. Unmatched junction bases numbered 10, after V lost 3 bases and J lost 6 bases. The germline V gene has CDR1 ENHRY and CDR2 SYGVKD. The CDR3 DNA reads TGTGCCATCAGTGACCCGCCGGGACTAGCAGGTGATACGCAGTATTTT. Amino acid sequence: CAISDPPGLAGDTQYF.

The chain joins TRBV30 to TRBJ2-5; TRBD2 agrees at 9 bases. The J call may be incorrect, as the DNA end agrees better with TRBJ2-7. Looked up from germline, CDR1 is GTSNPN and CDR2 is SVGIG (reference sequence). The CDR3 spans 15 residues. CDR3 loop: CAWGRRLAGRGEQYF. CDR3 in DNA: TGTGCCTGGGGGAGGCGGCTAGCGGGACGCGGCGAGCAGTACTTC.

The genes are TRBV18 and TRBJ1-5, with a possible D match to TRBD1 (6 bases). Trimming stripped 4 bases from V and 4 bases from J, with 11 bases between. Per the germline V gene, CDR1 is KGHSH and CDR2 is LQKENI. The CDR3 consists of 14 residues. The CDR3 DNA follows: TGTGCCAGCTCACTGGACAGATTTAATCAGCCCCAGCATTTT. Translation: CASSLDRFNQPQHF.

This chain joins TRBV7-9 and TRBJ2-3; TRBD1 matches 11 bases. CDR1 and CDR2 from the germline V gene are SEHNR and FQNEAQ (reference sequence). The CDR3 consists of 15 residues. Trimming removed 5 bases from V and 4 bases from J; junction bases left unmatched: 5. The CDR3 here is CASSAGDRGADTQYF. DNA of the CDR3: TGTGCCAGCAGCGCGGGGGACAGGGGGGCAGATACGCAGTATTTT.

This chain joins TRBV10-1 and TRBJ1-2; 9 positions agree with TRBD1. The CDR3 is made up of 14 amino acids. Trimming removed 6 bases from V and 4 bases from J; junction bases left unmatched: 6. The germline gives CDR1 WNHNN, CDR2 SYGVQD (reference sequence). The CDR3 reads CASSLQGAIYGYTF. The CDR3 DNA sequence: TGCGCCAGCAGCCTACAGGGGGCGATCTATGGCTACACCTTC.

The chain carries TRBV28 and TRBJ2-7, with TRBD1 identical over 7 bases. Trimming removed 7 bases from V and 3 bases from J; junction bases left unmatched: 6. CDR1 is MDHEN and CDR2 is SYDVKM in the germline V gene. The CDR3 length is 13 residues. CDR3 in DNA: TGTGCCAGCACCGGGACAGAGAGCTACGAGCAGTACTTC. It specifies CASTGTESYEQYF.

In DNA, the CDR3 is TGTGCCGCAGGGCATGGGGCCAACGTCCTGACTTTC. The encoded protein is CAAGHGANVLTF. The gene calls are TRBV6-5 and TRBJ2-6; D perhaps matches TRBD1 (5 bases). V gave up 11 bases and J gave up 3 bases, with 8 bases separating them. Germline V gene data show CDR1 as MNHEY and CDR2 as SVGAGI. The CDR3 sequence is 12 residues long.

With respect to this clone: The junction departs from the called germline gene at one end, perhaps through a read error. This rearrangement joins TRBV19 to TRBJ2-7, with D maybe TRBD2 (6 bases). CDR1 is LNHDA, CDR2 SQIVND, per germline (reference sequence). The CDR3 spans 13 residues. CDR3 sequence (DNA): TGTGCCAGCAGTAGCGGAAGCTCCTACGAGCAGTACTTC. Protein: CASSSGSSYEQYF.

As to this clone: The same CDR3 arises from other DNA sequences in this sample as well. V gene TRBV4-1 combines with J gene TRBJ1-6, with D possibly being TRBD1 (5 bases). This CDR3 comprises 15 residues. Germline V gene lookup returns CDR1 MGHRA and CDR2 YSYEKL. Trimming removed 1 base from V and 13 bases from J, with 17 bases in between. In DNA form, the CDR3 reads TGCGCCAGCAGCCAAGTCGTACCAGGGCACTCGCCCCTCCACTTT. It specifies CASSQVVPGHSPLHF.

CDR3 in amino acids: CASSVMGGQPQHF. As DNA, the CDR3 is TGTGCCAGCAGCGTAATGGGGGGGCAGCCCCAGCATTTT. The rearrangement joins TRBV9 to TRBJ1-5, with D tentatively TRBD1 (5 bases). V shed 1 base and J shed 7 bases, with 9 bases lying between them. Per germline, CDR1 SGDLS and CDR2 YYNGEE. This CDR3 is 13 amino acids long.

The CDR3 spells CASSAFRGTNEKLFF. CDR3 nucleotides: TGTGCCAGCAGTGCCTTTCGGGGAACTAATGAAAAACTGTTTTTT. The chain has TRBV25-1 and TRBJ1-4; unclear D gene. The CDR3 spans 15 residues. V shed 4 bases and J shed 1 base, with 10 bases lying between them. Germline assignment: CDR1 MGHDK and CDR2 SYGVNS.